These 5 T cell receptor beta chains were all obtained from the same sample, sequenced in a study of vaccination effects on CD4 cells after COVID-19. These receptors have no identified antigens. Clones were sequenced by immunoSEQ multiplex PCR, and TCRdb holds only the in-frame ones, with some missing. This sample has 45,000 to 55,000 clones, with about 70% found just once. Cultured cells yielded isolated CD4+ T cells after more than nine days. As their vaccination, participants received two doses of either BNT162b2 or mRNA-1273. This specimen was CD4+ T cells from PBMCs cultured without peptide, taken after COVID-19 vaccination. Every receptor here comes from a human donor who received a COVID-19 vaccine.

The gene calls are TRBV7-6 and TRBJ2-1; possible D gene TRBD2, 5 bases. V was clipped by 3 bases and J by 5 bases, with 8 bases between them. CDR1 SGHVS and CDR2 FNYEAQ come from the germline V gene. The CDR3 extends over 13 amino acids. CDR3 bases: TGTGCCAGCAGCTTTTACGGGAACAATGAGCAGTTCTTC. As protein: CASSFYGNNEQFF. The full variable domain, completed using reference TRBV7-6 and TRBJ2-1, is GAGVSQSPRYKVTKRGQDVALRCDPISGHVSLYWYRQALGQGPEFLTYFNYEAQQDKSGLPNDRFSAERPEGSISTLTIQRTEQRDSAMYRCASSFYGNNEQFFGPGTRLTVL.

V usage is TRBV11-3 and J usage is TRBJ2-5; no clear D gene. CDR3 size: 15 residues. Trimming stripped 1 base from V and 2 bases from J, with 11 bases between. Germline-derived CDR1 and CDR2 are SGHNT and YENEEA. Written as DNA, the CDR3 is TGTGCCAGCAGCTTAGGTTGGCGGTCACAAGAGACCCAGTACTTC. It yields the protein CASSLGWRSQETQYF.

This chain links TRBV5-4 with TRBJ1-4; D possibly corresponds to TRBD1 (6 bases). Per the germline V gene, CDR1 is SGHNT and CDR2 is YYREEE (reference sequence). Trimming took off 4 bases at V and 4 bases at J, with 11 bases between the two ends. The CDR3 totals 14 residues. The CDR3 sequence: CASSPGQYNEKLFF. CDR3 bases: TGTGCCAGCAGCCCCGGACAGTATAATGAAAAACTGTTTTTT.

This chain joins TRBV27 and TRBJ1-2, with D possibly being TRBD1 (5 bases). The germline CDR1 and CDR2 sequences are MNHEY and SMNVEV (reference sequence). This CDR3 spans 13 amino acids. V gave up 4 bases and J gave up 7 bases, with 13 bases separating them. In nucleotides, the CDR3 is TGTGCCAGCAGTTCGCCCTGGCAGGGTGGCTACACCTTC. Amino acid sequence: CASSSPWQGGYTF.

This clone occurred a few times. The chain employs TRBV5-1 and TRBJ2-7; 7 bases line up with TRBD2. Germline CDR1 reads SGHRS; CDR2 reads YFSETQ. This CDR3 is built from 16 residues. V lost 3 bases to trimming and J lost 4 bases; unmatched junction nucleotides: 13. The CDR3 loop is CASSWTLAAVGYEQYF. In DNA form, the CDR3 reads TGCGCCAGCAGCTGGACCCTAGCGGCCGTTGGTTACGAGCAGTACTTC. The variable domain in full, completed from reference TRBV5-1 and TRBJ2-7, reads KAGVTQTPRYLIKTRGQQVTLSCSPISGHRSVSWYQQTPGQGLQFLFEYFSETQRNKGNFPGRFSGRQFSNSRSEMNVSTLELGDSALYLCASSWTLAAVGYEQYFGPGTRLTVT.